This passage covers 15 T cell receptor beta chains from one sample sequenced in a study of radiation and T cells in renal cell carcinoma. Profiling relied on immunoSEQ multiplex PCR, and the TCRdb table lists in-frame clones only, not all of them. The sample holds just over 95,000 clones, 84% seen once. Time point defined: blood 4 weeks post-SBRT, at nephrectomy. Treatment noted: 15 Gy SBRT to primary tumor, nephrectomy 4 weeks later. This specimen was blood, taken from a patient whose treatment included radiotherapy and nephrectomy. Receptors originate from a man between 60 and 70 years old with renal cell carcinoma.

The chain is built from TRBV29-1 and TRBJ2-7; D is undetermined. The CDR3 contains 11 residues. In germline, CDR1 is SQVTM, CDR2 ANQGSEA. This CDR3 reads CRVTQSYEQYF. Written as DNA, the CDR3 is TGCAGAGTTACACAGTCCTACGAGCAGTACTTC.

The chain links TRBV27 to TRBJ1-1; D possibly corresponds to TRBD1 (6 bases). The CDR3 contains 13 residues. Germline V gene data show CDR1 as MNHEY and CDR2 as SMNVEV (reference sequence). The germline V and J ends were trimmed by 5 bases and 2 bases, with 9 bases remaining between them. DNA of the CDR3: TGTGCCAGCAGTAACAGGGTAAACACTGAAGCTTTCTTT. Protein product: CASSNRVNTEAFF.

This clone was recorded a few times. The chain is built from TRBV6-1 and TRBJ1-2; D remains unclear. V was trimmed by 10 bases and J by 2 bases, leaving 8 bases between them. Germline values: CDR1 MNHNS, CDR2 SASEGT. CDR3 length equals 11 residues. Here the CDR3 DNA reads TGTGCCACCACGTCCAACTATGGCTACACCTTC. Translation gives CATTSNYGYTF.

The gene calls are TRBV7-2 and TRBJ2-6, with TRBD1 identical over 9 bases. The germline V gene encodes CDR1 SGHTA and CDR2 FQGNSA. The CDR3 consists of 17 residues. V was clipped by 5 bases and J by 0 bases; unmatched bases: 5. The CDR3 sequence is CASSAGTGTSGANVLTF. The CDR3 DNA follows: TGTGCCAGCAGCGCCGGGACAGGGACCTCTGGGGCCAACGTCCTGACTTTC.

This clone has just one count. This rearrangement joins TRBV5-1 to TRBJ2-2, with 8 bases fitting TRBD2. This CDR3 has 15 residues. The J segment lost 6 bases and the V segment lost 4 bases, leaving 8 bases of the junction unmatched. Germline-derived CDR1 and CDR2 are SGHRS and YFSETQ. CDR3 coding DNA: TGCGCCAGCAGCCCCGCGGGGGGCGCCCCCGGGGAGCTGTTTTTT. Amino acids: CASSPAGGAPGELFF.

The J gene is TRBJ1-2, the V gene TRBV10-3, with D unresolved. Germline V gene lookup returns CDR1 ENHRY and CDR2 SYGVKD. Trimming removed 3 bases from V and 4 bases from J, with 15 bases in between. The CDR3 spans 15 residues. CDR3 DNA sequence: TGTGCCATCAGTGAAGCGGGAAGGAACTCCTATGGCTACACCTTC. Translation gives CAISEAGRNSYGYTF.

The chain has TRBV10-2 and TRBJ2-2; D gene unclear. The CDR3 is 16 residues long. The germline V and J ends were trimmed by 0 bases and 2 bases, with 10 bases remaining between them. CDR1 WSHSY and CDR2 SAAADI come from the germline V gene. CDR3 coding DNA: TGCGCCAGCAGTGAGTCAGGCGGCATTAACACCGGGGAGCTGTTTTTT. As protein: CASSESGGINTGELFF.

This clone was counted at least ten times. The J gene is TRBJ2-3, the V gene TRBV4-2, with D unresolved. From germline, CDR1 is LGHNA and CDR2 YNFKEQ. This CDR3 spans 13 amino acids. V was pared by 4 bases and J by 6 bases, with 11 bases between. CDR3 bases: TGTGCCAGCAGCCTTCCGAATGGGGATACGCAGTATTTT. It yields the protein CASSLPNGDTQYF.

This rearrangement joins TRBV7-3 to TRBJ2-3, with 7 bases fitting TRBD2. This CDR3 has 15 residues. CDR1 is SGHTA, CDR2 FQGTGA, per germline. Trimming cost V 5 bases and J 8 bases; bases outside gene matches: 13. CDR3 region: CASSLSGNPGATQYF. CDR3 nucleotide sequence: TGTGCCAGCAGCCTCAGCGGGAACCCAGGTGCTACGCAGTATTTT.

The rearrangement joins TRBV5-1 to TRBJ2-2; D gene ambiguous. The CDR3 has 17 amino acids. Trimming cost V 3 bases and J 8 bases, with 23 bases left between them. Germline V gene data show CDR1 as SGHRS and CDR2 as YFSETQ. CDR3 sequence: CASSWGSGMAQSGELFF. CDR3 in DNA: TGCGCCAGCAGCTGGGGTAGTGGGATGGCCCAGTCTGGGGAGCTGTTTTTT. Together with reference TRBV5-1 and TRBJ2-2, the CDR3 gives the full variable domain: KAGVTQTPRYLIKTRGQQVTLSCSPISGHRSVSWYQQTPGQGLQFLFEYFSETQRNKGNFPGRFSGRQFSNSRSEMNVSTLELGDSALYLCASSWGSGMAQSGELFFGEGSRLTVL.

The gene calls are TRBV10-3 and TRBJ1-1; tentatively, D is TRBD1 (5 bases). Trimming cost V 0 bases and J 4 bases, with 9 bases left between them. The CDR3 loop spans 14 amino acids. The germline gives CDR1 ENHRY, CDR2 SYGVKD. CDR3 coding DNA: TGTGCCATCAGTGAGTCGGCAGGGTTCACTGAAGCTTTCTTT. It encodes CAISESAGFTEAFF.

This clone was recorded a few times. The chain recombines TRBV5-1 with TRBJ2-7, with D tentatively TRBD1 (6 bases). V was shortened by 2 bases and J by 2 bases, with 11 bases between the two germline ends. The CDR3 is made up of 14 amino acids. Per germline, CDR1 SGHRS and CDR2 YFSETQ. The CDR3 sequence is CASSFGDKPYEQYF. CDR3 DNA sequence: TGCGCCAGCAGCTTTGGGGACAAGCCCTACGAGCAGTACTTC. Full variable domain (remainder filled in from reference TRBV5-1 and TRBJ2-7): KAGVTQTPRYLIKTRGQQVTLSCSPISGHRSVSWYQQTPGQGLQFLFEYFSETQRNKGNFPGRFSGRQFSNSRSEMNVSTLELGDSALYLCASSFGDKPYEQYFGPGTRLTVT.

The chain carries TRBV14 and TRBJ2-5; 7 bases are a match to TRBD1. Gene TRBJ2-7 matches the end of the DNA better, so the J call may be wrong. The CDR3 covers 16 residues. CDR1 is SGHDN and CDR2 is FVKESK in the germline V gene. CDR3 nucleotide sequence: TGTGCCAGCAGCCAAGGGACAGGTAACCCCCACCCCGAGCAGTACTTC. This sequence encodes CASSQGTGNPHPEQYF.

This chain joins TRBV15 and TRBJ2-3, with TRBD2 identical over 12 bases. After removal of 0 bases from V and 3 bases from J, the junction contained 13 bases not matched to a gene. This CDR3 is built from 20 residues. CDR1 and CDR2 (germline): LNHNV, YYDKDF (reference sequence). The CDR3 bases are TGTGCCACCAGCAGAGATCTTGGATCTAGCGGGAGGGCCATAACAGATACGCAGTATTTT. Translating it yields CATSRDLGSSGRAITDTQYF.

A single count supports this clone. CDR3 amino acids: CAVPTSGRLGEQFF. DNA for the CDR3: TGTGCCGTACCGACTAGCGGGAGGTTAGGGGAGCAGTTCTTC. The J gene is TRBJ2-1, the V gene TRBV2, with 13 bases identical to TRBD2. In germline, CDR1 is SNHLY, CDR2 FYNNEI. V lost 11 bases and J lost 10; bases outside the gene matches: 11. The CDR3 length is 14 residues. Looking up the rest from reference TRBV2 and TRBJ2-1 gives the full variable domain: EPEVTQTPSHQVTQMGQEVILRCVPISNHLYFYWYRQILGQKVEFLVSFYNNEISEKSEIFDDQFSVERPDGSNFTLKIRSTKLEDSAMYFCAVPTSGRLGEQFFGPGTRLTVL.